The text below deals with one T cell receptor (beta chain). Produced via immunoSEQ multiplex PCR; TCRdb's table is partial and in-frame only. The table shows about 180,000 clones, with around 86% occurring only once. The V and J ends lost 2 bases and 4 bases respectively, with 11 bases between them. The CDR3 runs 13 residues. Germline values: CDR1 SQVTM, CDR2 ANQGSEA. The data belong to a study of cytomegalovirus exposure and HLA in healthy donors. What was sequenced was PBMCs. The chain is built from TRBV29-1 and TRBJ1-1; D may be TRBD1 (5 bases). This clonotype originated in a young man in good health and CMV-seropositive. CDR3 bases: TGCAGCGTTGAAAGGGGCCGGAGCACTGAAGCTTTCTTT. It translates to CSVERGRSTEAFF.